This T cell receptor beta chain was recorded in a study of blood T cells in healthy people across ages (dated by TCRdb to about 2015). Turning to the overall study: In model experiments, roughly one uniquely barcoded TCR beta cDNA molecule per two T cells was captured by template switching. To avoid experimental bias, donors of different ages were spread randomly across the sequencing lanes. Using deep sequencing normalized with unique cDNA molecular identifiers, the study measured how TCR beta repertoire diversity changes with age. Two additional independent replicas of 1 million unique cDNA reads from the same blood draw were analyzed for two donors (one aged 18 to 30 and one aged 80 or older). The donors were split into four age groups: young (average about 15 years), middle-aged (roughly 39), aged (roughly 68) and long-lived (more than 80).

This clonotype has just a few counts. Its antigen remains unidentified. No qualities accompany the bases; no much larger clone lies one base away. Study-wide conclusions, independent of this receptor: Estimates of total diversity based on one million sequenced T cells were regarded as lower bounds and as underestimates. Observed TCR beta diversity correlated strongly with the percentage of naive T cells measured by flow cytometry. Compared with the aged group, more naive CD4+ T cells, fewer expanded clones and increased TCR diversity were shown by the long-lived group, suggesting age selection. As age increased, observed TCR beta diversity per million T cells dropped in a roughly linear way, and a significant reduction was already evident by age roughly 40. Bulk unsorted PBMC profiling prevented conclusive comparison of naive and antigen-experienced compartments. Donor CMV infection status was unknown, potentially confounding age-related changes in expanded clonotypes.

Cut back by 2 bases and 6 bases, the V and J ends lie 9 bases apart. The CDR3 goes from the cysteine to the phenylalanine over 13 residues. Only the CDR3 region is kept as DNA, spanning 39 bases read in frame from base 1. The germline V gene sets CDR1 to SGHTA and CDR2 to FQGTGA. The donors were some 39 Caucasian individuals from Russia, aged roughly 6 to 100 years, who were systemically healthy. Around 10 milliliters of peripheral blood were collected from each donor into EDTA-treated Vacutainer tubes. Ficoll-Paque density-gradient centrifugation was used to isolate PBMCs, with at least 6.5 million per sample. Total RNA was extracted from PBMCs with Trizol reagent, with at least 6 micrograms obtained per sample. The percentages of naive CD45RAhigh/CD27high T cells were determined by flow cytometry on a PBMC aliquot from every donor. Libraries came from 5' RACE. Sequencing was carried out with an Illumina HiSeq 2500. A second PCR of roughly 7 to 11 cycles was performed with a sample-barcoded 5' primer and a J-beta primer mix. A template-switch 5' adaptor carrying 12 random nucleotides introduced a unique molecular identifier onto each TCR beta cDNA molecule. Each sample yielded at least 3 million CDR3-containing paired-end reads. First-strand cDNA was synthesized from all RNA with the Mint cDNA synthesis kit, primed by a TRBC-specific oligonucleotide. All cDNA was treated with uracil-DNA glycosylase and then went through a first 18-cycle PCR with the universal primers M1SS and BC2_uni_R. The study's own analysis went as follows. Normalization of each sample was performed by random selection of 1 million high-quality reads, each carrying a distinct molecular identifier. Instead of being binned into consensus sequences, reads with shared molecular identifiers were discarded. MiTCR, with a Q25 quality threshold and the strictest error-elimination algorithm, was used for CDR3 identification, clonotype clustering and error correction. A nonparametric unseen species model using Euler transformation provided a lower-bound estimate of total TCR beta diversity. Using fastp trimming at Q25 and MiXCR clonotype assembly, TCRdb reanalyzed the public sequencing data and kept in-frame beta chains. Identical CDR3 proteins give one entry, which carries the most common genes and DNA. These V and J calls are TCRdb output, not the study's own analysis. The sample profile shows about 1.1 million distinct CDR3 sequences; 35% to 45% of them were found once. In total, the top ten clones hold about an eighth of the sample.

This TCR came from a man aged 18 to 29 in good health. The sequenced material came from blood. The V gene is TRBV7-3 and the J gene is TRBJ2-3; the D gene remains uncertain. For the CDR3, the sequence is CASSLAPLDTQYF. The nucleotide sequence reads TGTGCCAGCAGCTTAGCGCCCCTCGATACGCAGTATTTT.